The 20 T cell receptor beta chains below all came from one sample that was sequenced in a study of shared clonotypes between healthy human individuals. Generated by immunoSEQ multiplex PCR, the TCRdb table keeps only in-frame clones and is missing some. Of 2.5 million or so clones in the sample, approximately 90% are singletons; the top ten hold around 0.15%. The sequenced sample was naive CD4+ T cells sorted from blood. The subset: CD45RA+ positively selected. These receptors were taken from a man between 18 and 29 years old in good health.

CDR3 nucleotide sequence: TGTGCCAGCAGTTTATCAGGGGGCGTTTTAATTGAAAAACTGTTTTTT. Its protein is CASSLSGGVLIEKLFF. The chain recombines TRBV28 with TRBJ1-4; 8 bases match TRBD1. Unmatched junction bases numbered 8, after V lost 1 base and J lost 7 bases. This CDR3 has 16 residues. The germline V gene has CDR1 MDHEN and CDR2 SYDVKM.

The V gene is TRBV4-3, the J gene TRBJ2-3; tentative D call: TRBD2 (6 bases). The V end was cut by 0 bases, the J end by 2 bases, with 15 bases between. Germline CDR1 is LGHNA and CDR2 is YSLEER. CDR3 length: 17 amino acids. The CDR3 DNA follows: TGCGCCAGCAGCCAAGATTCGAAGGCTAGCGTCACAGATACGCAGTATTTT. It codes for CASSQDSKASVTDTQYF.

This rearrangement joins TRBV28 to TRBJ2-3, with D perhaps TRBD1 (6 bases). Deletions cut 7 bases from V and 3 bases from J, with 11 bases between. The V gene's germline CDR1 is MDHEN and CDR2 SYDVKM. The length of the CDR3 is 13 residues. CDR3 loop: CASITRGTDTQYF. CDR3 nucleotide sequence: TGTGCCAGCATTACGAGGGGGACAGATACGCAGTATTTT.

The V and J genes are TRBV25-1 and TRBJ2-1; 9 bases line up with TRBD2. Per germline, CDR1 MGHDK and CDR2 SYGVNS. CDR3 length: 16 amino acids. V lost 3 bases and J lost 2; bases outside the gene matches: 5. Here the CDR3 DNA reads TGTGCCAGCAGTGATCTGTCTAGCGGGACCTACAATGAGCAGTTCTTC. Its translation: CASSDLSSGTYNEQFF.

This rearrangement joins TRBV27 to TRBJ1-6, with a tentative D call TRBD1 (6 bases). The CDR3 runs to 20 residues. Germline assignment: CDR1 MNHEY and CDR2 SMNVEV (reference sequence). Trimming removed 1 base from V and 0 bases from J, with 19 bases in between. Here the CDR3 DNA reads TGTGCCAGCAGTTTATACGGCGGCGACAGGATAAGCTCCTATAATTCACCCCTCCACTTT. Protein: CASSLYGGDRISSYNSPLHF.

This clone was seen once. The chain links TRBV5-1 to TRBJ2-1; tentative D call: TRBD2 (6 bases). V lost 0 bases to trimming and J lost 0 bases, with 19 bases between them. CDR3 length: 19 residues. In germline, CDR1 is SGHRS, CDR2 YFSETQ. As DNA, the CDR3 is TGCGCCAGCAGCTTGGGACGTGGGACTGACTACAACTCCTACAATGAGCAGTTCTTC. This codes for CASSLGRGTDYNSYNEQFF.

The V gene is TRBV7-2, the J gene TRBJ1-2, with D possibly matching TRBD1 (6 bases). The germline CDR1 and CDR2 sequences are SGHTA and FQGNSA. There are 12 residues in the CDR3. V was clipped by 5 bases and J by 6 bases, with 10 bases between them. The CDR3 here is CASSLQGHGYTF. In nucleotides, the CDR3 is TGTGCCAGCAGCCTACAGGGTCATGGCTACACCTTC.

The rearrangement links TRBV2 to TRBJ2-7; D not resolved. The CDR3 consists of 13 residues. From germline, CDR1 is SNHLY and CDR2 FYNNEI. V lost 3 bases, J lost 2 bases, and 8 bases lay in between. Here the CDR3 reads CASSELVPYEQYF. The CDR3 coding sequence is TGTGCCAGCAGTGAGTTGGTTCCCTACGAGCAGTACTTC.

The chain joins TRBV2 to TRBJ1-1; D remains unclear. Trimming pared 6 bases from V and 5 bases from J, leaving 13 bases between. This CDR3 contains 13 residues. Germline V CDR1 and CDR2: SNHLY, FYNNEI. The DNA of the CDR3 is TGTGCCAGCAGGAAACAAGATGGGACTGAAGCTTTCTTT. It encodes CASRKQDGTEAFF.

This clone has a single count. This chain uses TRBV19 with TRBJ1-2, with 8 bases that match TRBD1. CDR3 length equals 17 residues. Germline V CDR1 and CDR2: LNHDA, SQIVND (reference sequence). The J segment lost 8 bases and the V segment lost 2 bases, leaving 16 bases of the junction unmatched. CDR3 residues: CASSIFSGQGRIPGYTF. The CDR3 bases are TGTGCCAGTAGTATATTTTCCGGACAGGGCCGGATCCCAGGCTACACCTTC.

This chain links TRBV5-4 with TRBJ1-2, with D unresolved. This CDR3 comprises 15 residues. V was clipped by 2 bases and J by 4 bases, with 15 bases between them. Germline-derived CDR1 and CDR2 are SGHNT and YYREEE (reference sequence). The CDR3 sequence: CASSFASGGFYGYTF. In DNA form, the CDR3 reads TGTGCCAGCAGCTTTGCCAGCGGCGGTTTCTATGGCTACACCTTC.

The genes are TRBV10-3 and TRBJ1-2; unclear D gene. The CDR3 spans 12 residues. Germline CDR1 and CDR2: ENHRY and SYGVKD. Trimming shortened V by 6 bases and J by 5 bases, and 10 bases separated the two germline ends. In DNA, the CDR3 is TGTGCCATCAGAGGTCAGTCATATGGCTACACCTTC. As protein: CAIRGQSYGYTF.

In DNA form, the CDR3 reads TGTGCCAGCAGCCCACTCGGGACAGGGGACGGCTACACCTTC. This translates into CASSPLGTGDGYTF. This chain connects TRBV11-2 to TRBJ1-2, with 10 nucleotides matching TRBD1. Germline CDR1 reads SGHAT; CDR2 reads FQNNGV. V shed 5 bases and J 8 bases; nucleotides not matched to a gene: 8. The CDR3 consists of 14 residues.

The chain uses TRBV9 and TRBJ2-5; D is undetermined. The CDR3 loop spans 14 amino acids. V shed 3 bases and J shed 5 bases, with 14 bases lying between them. Germline lookup yields CDR1 SGDLS and CDR2 YYNGEE. The CDR3 DNA reads TGTGCCAGCAGCGCCCCTGGACCCGGGGAGACCCAGTACTTC. As protein: CASSAPGPGETQYF. Full variable domain (rest looked up from reference TRBV9 and TRBJ2-5): DSGVTQTPKHLITATGQRVTLRCSPRSGDLSVYWYQQSLDQGLQFLIQYYNGEERAKGNILERFSAQQFPDLHSELNLSSLELGDSALYFCASSAPGPGETQYFGPGTRLLVL.

This clone showed up just once. The chain is built from TRBV6-4 and TRBJ2-1; TRBD1 agrees at 7 bases. After removal of 2 bases from V and 1 base from J, the junction contained 2 bases not matched to a gene. The CDR3 extends over 15 amino acids. Looked up from germline, CDR1 is MRHNA and CDR2 is SNTAGT. The CDR3 region is CASSDQGESYNEQFF. The CDR3 DNA is TGTGCCAGCAGTGACCAGGGGGAATCCTACAATGAGCAGTTCTTC.

This rearrangement joins TRBV10-2 to TRBJ2-3; TRBD2 is a possible D gene (5 bases). Trimming removed 6 bases at V and 3 bases at J, with 16 bases between. The CDR3 contains 15 residues. Germline V CDR1 and CDR2: WSHSY, SAAADI. The CDR3 loop is CASSPLASQTDTQYF. The CDR3 region has the DNA TGCGCCAGCAGCCCCTTAGCTAGCCAAACAGATACGCAGTATTTT.

This clone was picked up a small number of times. This chain uses TRBV2 with TRBJ1-2; 7 nucleotides align to TRBD1. Germline trimming cut 6 bases from V and 8 bases from J; bases unmatched to any gene: 18. This CDR3 contains 16 residues. The germline V gene encodes CDR1 SNHLY and CDR2 FYNNEI. The CDR3 nucleotides read TGTGCCAGCAGAGACCAACCGAGCTTACAGGGGAAAGGCTACACCTTC. Protein product: CASRDQPSLQGKGYTF.

The chain joins TRBV2 to TRBJ1-4; possibly TRBD1 for D (6 bases). This CDR3 region has 13 residues. Germline V gene lookup returns CDR1 SNHLY and CDR2 FYNNEI. Deletions cut 7 bases from V and 7 bases from J, with 13 bases between. The chain's CDR3 is CASITPGVEKLFF. The CDR3 nucleotides are TGTGCCAGCATTACGCCAGGGGTTGAAAAACTGTTTTTT.

The chain has TRBV11-2 and TRBJ1-2; 7 bases map to TRBD1. Germline V gene sequence: CDR1 SGHAT, CDR2 FQNNGV. This CDR3 region has 15 residues. The ends lost 5 bases at V and 5 bases at J; junction bases unmatched: 11. The CDR3 here is CASSPSTEQGYGYTF. CDR3 coding DNA: TGTGCCAGCAGCCCAAGTACTGAACAGGGGTATGGCTACACCTTC.

Only one count was recorded for this clone. CDR3 residues: CASSPVRGPLYNEQFF. CDR3 coding DNA: TGTGCCAGCAGCCCAGTCAGGGGGCCCTTATACAATGAGCAGTTCTTC. The chain carries TRBV11-2 and TRBJ2-1, with 8 bases fitting TRBD1. The V gene's germline CDR1 is SGHAT and CDR2 FQNNGV. The CDR3 is 16 amino acids. The ends lost 5 bases at V and 4 bases at J; junction bases unmatched: 10. Combining the CDR3 with reference TRBV11-2 and TRBJ2-1 gives the whole variable domain EAGVAQSPRYKIIEKRQSVAFWCNPISGHATLYWYQQILGQGPKLLIQFQNNGVVDDSQLPKDRFSAERLKGVDSTLKIQPAKLEDSAVYLCASSPVRGPLYNEQFFGPGTRLTVL.